This TCR beta chain was sequenced in a study of blood T cell repertoires in COVID-19. Clones were sequenced by immunoSEQ multiplex PCR, and TCRdb holds only the in-frame ones, with some missing. The table includes approximately 250,000 clones, roughly nine tenths detected once. CDR1 is MNHNY, CDR2 SVGAGI, per germline (reference sequence). With 8 bases removed from V and 4 bases from J, the gap between germline ends came to 12 bases. The CDR3 has 13 residues. The chain carries TRBV6-6 and TRBJ1-5, with D uncertain. The sequenced sample consisted of peripheral blood. The TCR originated in a man in his forties or fifties with active or convalescent COVID-19. The CDR3 DNA follows: TGTGCCAGCGGGCCGGCCCAGAATCAGCCCCAGCATTTT. As protein: CASGPAQNQPQHF.